This T cell receptor (beta chain) was observed in a study of blood T cell repertoires in COVID-19. V lost 0 bases and J lost 3; bases outside the gene matches: 3. Germline V lookup: CDR1 SGHRS, CDR2 YFSETQ. The CDR3 loop spans 16 amino acids. The table came from immunoSEQ multiplex PCR; TCRdb's copy has only in-frame clones and leaves some out. The sample has a few hundred thousand clones, about 90% seen once; the top ten hold around 0.98%. This TCR was sampled from a woman aged 35 to 49 with COVID-19, enrolled during active disease. Sequenced: peripheral blood. V is TRBV5-1 and J is TRBJ2-5; 12 bases map to TRBD2. CDR3 DNA: TGCGCCAGCAGCTTGGCCCGGACTAGCGGGGAAGAGACCCAGTACTTC. This translates into CASSLARTSGEETQYF. Looking up the rest from reference TRBV5-1 and TRBJ2-5 gives the full variable domain: KAGVTQTPRYLIKTRGQQVTLSCSPISGHRSVSWYQQTPGQGLQFLFEYFSETQRNKGNFPGRFSGRQFSNSRSEMNVSTLELGDSALYLCASSLARTSGEETQYFGPGTRLLVL.